This is a list of T cell receptor beta chains from one sample in a study of CD8+ T cells in alopecia areata. Data came from immunoSEQ multiplex PCR; TCRdb stores just in-frame clones and leaves some out. The repertoire consists of approximately 42,000 clones, with around three fifths occurring once and the leading ten covering roughly 20%. This sample comprised CD8+ T cells sorted from blood, obtained at week 4, from a patient treated with tofacitinib. The receptors here all came from a human donor with alopecia areata. Both conserved end residues are part of each CDR3.

TRBV4-2 CASSQGGGRDTEAFF
TRBV30 CAWSVTGREKLFF
TRBV7-9 CASSLGVVGYTF
TRBV25-1 CASRKIGTSGTYEQYF
TRBV5-4 CASSLGVGPDGQFF
TRBV15 CATSNAGQTEAFF
TRBV5-1 CASSYSYEQYF
TRBV19 CATAGQETYEQYF
TRBV7-9 CASSDLYEQYF
TRBV5-6 CASSFGQHYEQYF
TRBV30 CAWIGDGDYGYTF
TRBV4-3 CASSQETTGTYEQYF
TRBV10-2 CASSQVGQAQPQHF
TRBV7-9 CASSGERDEQFF
TRBV4-1 CASSQRQSTDTQYF
TRBV15 CATSRDLGLSSYNEQFF
TRBV5-1 CASTIGGDYGYTF
TRBV5-8 CASISGTSEYTGELFF
TRBV29-1 CSVGRGDYEQYF
TRBV16 CASSQRRDFSYEQYF
TRBV29-1 CSVEGTGGAWNEKLFF
TRBV5-4 CASSLDDSGPSYEQYF
TRBV30 CAWSLYGTSLSEQYF
TRBV12-5 CASGLRNVDSPLHF
TRBV29-1 CSVAMLNTEAFF
TRBV27 CASSYGLAGGSQETQYF
TRBV7-9 CASRPGTGSYTEAFF
TRBV7-8 CASSLEWGTGANVLTF
TRBV27 CASSLVTGGNQPQHF
TRBV5-6 CASSLANEGTEAFF